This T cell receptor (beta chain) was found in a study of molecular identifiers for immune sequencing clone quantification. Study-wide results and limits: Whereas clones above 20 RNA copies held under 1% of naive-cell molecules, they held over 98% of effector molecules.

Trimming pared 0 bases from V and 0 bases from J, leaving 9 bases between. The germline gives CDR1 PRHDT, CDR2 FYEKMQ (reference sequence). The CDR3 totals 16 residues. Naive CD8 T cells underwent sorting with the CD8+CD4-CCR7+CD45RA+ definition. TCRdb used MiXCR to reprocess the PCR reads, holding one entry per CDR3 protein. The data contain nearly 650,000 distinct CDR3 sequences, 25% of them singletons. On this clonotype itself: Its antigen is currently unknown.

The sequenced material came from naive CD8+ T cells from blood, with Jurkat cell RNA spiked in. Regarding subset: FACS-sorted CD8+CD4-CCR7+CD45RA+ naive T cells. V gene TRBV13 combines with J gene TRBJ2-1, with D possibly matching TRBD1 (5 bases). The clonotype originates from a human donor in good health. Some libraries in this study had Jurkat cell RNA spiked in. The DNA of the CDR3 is TGTGCCAGCAGCTTAGGGCACAGGAGCTCCTACAATGAGCAGTTCTTC. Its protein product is CASSLGHRSSYNEQFF.